The subject of this entry is one T cell receptor (beta chain). Its target is unknown. The read halts 3 residues ahead of the CDR3 end, with the missing end drawn from the germline J gene. The CDR3 runs to 14 residues. Germline V gene data show CDR1 as MNHNS and CDR2 as SASEGT. The record originates from a study of T cells in women clearing cervical HPV infection. Generated by immunoSEQ multiplex PCR, the TCRdb table keeps only in-frame clones and is missing some. This sample's table has 40,000 to 55,000 clones. General study points: Repertoire richness, not evenness, was significantly elevated in CIN3+ cases versus controls.

The TCR sequence derives from a woman aged 18 to 75 with a cervical HPV16 infection that either progressed to CIN3+ or cleared (not recorded which). Sequenced material: blood buffy coat. V is TRBV6-1 and J is TRBJ2-2, with D uncertain. The CDR3 sequence is CASSVARVNEKLFF. The sequenced CDR3 bases are TGTGCCAGCAGTGTAGCCCGGGTTAATGAAAAG.